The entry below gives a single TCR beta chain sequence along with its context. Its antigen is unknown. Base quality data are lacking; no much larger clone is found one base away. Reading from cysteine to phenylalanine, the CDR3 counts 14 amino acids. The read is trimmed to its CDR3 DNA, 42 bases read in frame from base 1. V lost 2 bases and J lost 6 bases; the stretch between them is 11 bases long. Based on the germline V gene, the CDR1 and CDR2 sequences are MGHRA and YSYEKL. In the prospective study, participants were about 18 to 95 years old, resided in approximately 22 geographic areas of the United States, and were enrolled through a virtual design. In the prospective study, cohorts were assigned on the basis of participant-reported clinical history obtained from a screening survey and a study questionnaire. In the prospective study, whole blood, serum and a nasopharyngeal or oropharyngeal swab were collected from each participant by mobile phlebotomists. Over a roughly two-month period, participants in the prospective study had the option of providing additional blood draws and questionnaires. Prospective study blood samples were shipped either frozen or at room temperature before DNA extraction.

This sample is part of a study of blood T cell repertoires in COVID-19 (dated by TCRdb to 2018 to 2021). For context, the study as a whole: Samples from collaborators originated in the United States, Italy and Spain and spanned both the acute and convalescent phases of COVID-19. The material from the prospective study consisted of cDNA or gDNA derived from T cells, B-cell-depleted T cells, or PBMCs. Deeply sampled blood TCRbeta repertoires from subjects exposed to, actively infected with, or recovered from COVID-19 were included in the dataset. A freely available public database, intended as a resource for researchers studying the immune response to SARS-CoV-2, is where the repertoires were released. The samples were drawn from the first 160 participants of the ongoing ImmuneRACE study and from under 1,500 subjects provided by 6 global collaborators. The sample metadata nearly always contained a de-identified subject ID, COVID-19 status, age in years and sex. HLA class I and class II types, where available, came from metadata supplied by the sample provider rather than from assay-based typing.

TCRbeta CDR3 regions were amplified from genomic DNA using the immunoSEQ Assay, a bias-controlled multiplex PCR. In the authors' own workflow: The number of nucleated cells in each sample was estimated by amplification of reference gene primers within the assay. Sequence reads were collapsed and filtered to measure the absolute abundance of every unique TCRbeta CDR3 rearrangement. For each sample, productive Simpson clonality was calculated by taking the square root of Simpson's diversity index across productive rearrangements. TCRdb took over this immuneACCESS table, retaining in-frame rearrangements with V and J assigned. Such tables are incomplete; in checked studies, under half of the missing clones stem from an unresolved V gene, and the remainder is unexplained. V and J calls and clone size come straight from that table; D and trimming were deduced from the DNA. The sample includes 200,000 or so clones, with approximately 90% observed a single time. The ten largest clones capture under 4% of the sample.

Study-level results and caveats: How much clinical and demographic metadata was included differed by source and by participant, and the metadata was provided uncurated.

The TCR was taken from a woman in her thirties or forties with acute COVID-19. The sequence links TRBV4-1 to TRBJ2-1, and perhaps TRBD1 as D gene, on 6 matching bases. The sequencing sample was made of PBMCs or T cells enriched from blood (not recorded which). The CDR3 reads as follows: CASSQSQGPNEQFF. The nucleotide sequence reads TGCGCCAGCAGCCAATCTCAGGGGCCCAATGAGCAGTTCTTC.